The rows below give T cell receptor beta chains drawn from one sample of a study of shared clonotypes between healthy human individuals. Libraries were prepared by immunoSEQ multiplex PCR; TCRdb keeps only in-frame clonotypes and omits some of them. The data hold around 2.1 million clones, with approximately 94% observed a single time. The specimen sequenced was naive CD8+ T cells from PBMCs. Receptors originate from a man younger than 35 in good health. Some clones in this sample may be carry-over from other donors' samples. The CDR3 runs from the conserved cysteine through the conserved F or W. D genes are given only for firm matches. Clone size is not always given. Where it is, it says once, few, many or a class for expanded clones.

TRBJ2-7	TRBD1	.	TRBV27	TGTGCCAGCTCACTCGGGACAGGGTACTACGAGCAGTACTTC	CASSLGTGYYEQYF
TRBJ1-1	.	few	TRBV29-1	TGCAGCGTTGAAGATCCGATCACTGAAGCTTTCTTT	CSVEDPITEAFF
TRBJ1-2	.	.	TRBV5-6	TGTGCCAGCAGCTTAAGGGAACAGGGCCCATATGGCTACACCTTC	CASSLREQGPYGYTF
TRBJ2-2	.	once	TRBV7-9	TGTGCCAGCAGTGGCTTGGGGGCCGCGAACACCGGGGAGCTGTTTTTT	CASSGLGAANTGELFF
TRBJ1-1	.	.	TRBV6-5	TGTGCCAGCAGTACCGAGCAGTTGAACACTGAAGCTTTCTTT	CASSTEQLNTEAFF
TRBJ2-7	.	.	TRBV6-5	TGTGCCAGCAGTTCGATTTACAGGGTCCCCTTCTACGAGCAGTACTTC	CASSSIYRVPFYEQYF
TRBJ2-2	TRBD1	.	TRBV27	TGTGCCAGCAGTTTAGAGTGGGACAGGGGTTATCACGGGGAGCTGTTTTTT	CASSLEWDRGYHGELFF
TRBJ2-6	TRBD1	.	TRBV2	TGTGCCAGCAGTGGGACAGGGCCCCCTGGGGCCAACGTCCTGACTTTC	CASSGTGPPGANVLTF
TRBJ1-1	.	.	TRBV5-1	TGCGCCAGCAGCTTAGGGACGGTGAACACTGAAGCTTTCTTT	CASSLGTVNTEAFF
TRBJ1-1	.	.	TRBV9	TGTGCCAGCAGCCAGGAGGGGGACCCGAACACTGAAGCTTTCTTT	CASSQEGDPNTEAFF
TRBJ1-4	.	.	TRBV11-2	TGTGCCAGCAGCTCAGACAGCTTTAACGATCTTGCTAATGAAAAACTGTTTTTT	CASSSDSFNDLANEKLFF
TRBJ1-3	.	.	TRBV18	TGTGCCAGCTCACCACCAGGGGCTGGAAACACCATATATTTT	CASSPPGAGNTIYF
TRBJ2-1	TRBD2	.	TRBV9	TGTGCCAGCAGCCCTAGCGGGAGGGCCATCAATGAGCAGTTCTTC	CASSPSGRAINEQFF
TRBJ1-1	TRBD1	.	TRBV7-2	TGTGCCAGCAGCTCCCGGACAGGGACCACTGAAGCTTTCTTT	CASSSRTGTTEAFF
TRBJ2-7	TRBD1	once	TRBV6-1	TGTGCCAGCAGTGAAATGGCACTCGGGACAGGTGCCTACGAGCAGTACTTC	CASSEMALGTGAYEQYF
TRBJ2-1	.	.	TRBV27	TGTGCCAGCAGGGGGATGGACGGTGGTTTGTGGTTCTTC	CASRGMDGGLWFF
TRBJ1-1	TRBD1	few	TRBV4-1	TGCGCCAGCAGCCAAGGGGCAGGGGGGATGAACACTGAAGCTTTCTTT	CASSQGAGGMNTEAFF
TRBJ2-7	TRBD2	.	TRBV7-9	TGTGCCAGCAGCTCCCGACTAGCGGGAGTGTCCTACGAGCAGTACTTC	CASSSRLAGVSYEQYF
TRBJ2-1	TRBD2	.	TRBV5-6	TGTGCCAGCAGCGAGCGGGAGTATTACTACAATGAGCAGTTCTTC	CASSEREYYYNEQFF
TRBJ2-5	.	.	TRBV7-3	TGTGCCAGCAGCTTATCGGCCAATAGTCCCCCGTACTTC	CASSLSANSPPYF
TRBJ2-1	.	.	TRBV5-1	TGCGCCAGCAGCAGTCAGGGGTTAGGGTCCTACAATGAGCAGTTCTTC	CASSSQGLGSYNEQFF
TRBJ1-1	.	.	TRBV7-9	TGTGCCAGCAGCCAAACCGAGCGCCGGGCTGAAGCTTTCTTT	CASSQTERRAEAFF
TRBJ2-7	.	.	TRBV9	TGTGCCAGCAGCGTAGGTAGGGGGTCCGAGCAGTACTTC	CASSVGRGSEQYF
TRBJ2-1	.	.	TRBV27	TGTGCCAGCAGTTTATACCCGGGCTCCTACAATGAGCAGTTCTTC	CASSLYPGSYNEQFF
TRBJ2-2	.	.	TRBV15	TGTGCCACCAGCAGAGAACAGGGAAACACCGGGGAGCTGTTTTTT	CATSREQGNTGELFF
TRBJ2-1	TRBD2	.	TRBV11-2	TGTGCCAGCAGCTATCTAGCGGAGCTACCCTACAATGAGCAGTTCTTC	CASSYLAELPYNEQFF
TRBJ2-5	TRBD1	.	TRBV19	TGTGCCAGTAGTACGACCAACCGACAGGGGTACCAAGAGACCCAGTACTTC	CASSTTNRQGYQETQYF
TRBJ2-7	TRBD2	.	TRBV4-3	TGCGCCAGCAGCCAAGTAGCGGGAGGCTCCTACGAGCAGTACTTC	CASSQVAGGSYEQYF
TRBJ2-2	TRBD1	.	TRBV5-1	TGCGCCAGCAGCGGAACCGGGACAGGTAGCGGGGAGCTGTTTTTT	CASSGTGTGSGELFF